This passage covers 2 T cell receptor beta chains from one sample sequenced in a study of T-cell memory formation after mild COVID-19. TCRdb reprocessed the 5' RACE reads via MiXCR and lists one record per CDR3 protein. Altogether roughly 310,000 distinct CDR3 sequences are present, about 15% being singletons, with the ten largest covering roughly 23%. Sequenced material: PBMCs or a T cell subset sorted from them (not recorded which). The origin of the receptors is a man aged 18 to 29 who had mild COVID-19 (a few samples of this study predate the infection). Cell type and time point are not known.

In this sample, this clonotype turned up a few times. This rearrangement joins TRBV20-1 to TRBJ1-2; D remains unclear. Germline CDR1 and CDR2: DFQATT and SNEGSKA (reference sequence). V shed 6 bases and J shed 0 bases, with 11 bases lying between them. There are 13 residues in the CDR3. In DNA form, the CDR3 reads TGCAGTGCCTGGGAGCGAACTAACTATGGCTACACCTTC. Translating it yields CSAWERTNYGYTF.

V usage is TRBV23-1 and J usage is TRBJ2-1; D is possibly TRBD2 (5 bases). TRBV23-1 is known as an ORF, though its function is uncertain. The V gene lost 6 bases and the J gene lost 8 bases, with 17 bases spanning the gap. This CDR3 is 14 amino acids long. This CDR3 is CASRTEIGDDEQFF. The DNA for the CDR3 is TGCGCCAGCAGAACGGAGATCGGGGATGATGAGCAGTTCTTC.